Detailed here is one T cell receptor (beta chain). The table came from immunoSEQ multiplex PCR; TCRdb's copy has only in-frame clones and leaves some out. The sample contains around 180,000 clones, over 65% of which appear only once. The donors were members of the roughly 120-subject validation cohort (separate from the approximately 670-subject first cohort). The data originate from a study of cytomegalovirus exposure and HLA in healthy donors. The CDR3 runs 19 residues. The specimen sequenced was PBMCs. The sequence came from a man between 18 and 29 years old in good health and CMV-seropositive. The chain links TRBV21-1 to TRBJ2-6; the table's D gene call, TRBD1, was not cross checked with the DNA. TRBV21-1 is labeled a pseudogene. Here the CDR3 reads CASSKGRTGGYSGANVLTF. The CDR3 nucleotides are TGTGCCAGCAGCAAAGGGCGGACAGGGGGCTACTCTGGGGCCAACGTCCTGACTTTC.